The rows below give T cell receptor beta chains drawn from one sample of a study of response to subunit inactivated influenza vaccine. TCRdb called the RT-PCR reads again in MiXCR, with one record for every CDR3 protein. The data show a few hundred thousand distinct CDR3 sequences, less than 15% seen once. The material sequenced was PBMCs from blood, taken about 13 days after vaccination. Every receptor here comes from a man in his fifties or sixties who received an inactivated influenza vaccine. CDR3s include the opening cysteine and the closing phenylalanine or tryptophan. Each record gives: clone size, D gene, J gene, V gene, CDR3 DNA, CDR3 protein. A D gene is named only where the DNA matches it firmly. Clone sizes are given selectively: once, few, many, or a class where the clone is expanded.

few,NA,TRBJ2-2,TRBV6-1,TGTGCCAGCAGTGGGGGCTCCGTCGGGGTCACCGGGGAGCTGTTTTTT,CASSGGSVGVTGELFF
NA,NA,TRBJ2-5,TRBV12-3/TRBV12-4,TGTGCCAGCAGTTTAGGGGGCGGAGGGGGAGGTGAGACCCAGTACTTC,CASSLGGGGGGETQYF
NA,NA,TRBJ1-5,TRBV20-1,TGCAGTGCCATGGGATCCACCCTGGGCAATCAGCCCCAGCATTTT,CSAMGSTLGNQPQHF
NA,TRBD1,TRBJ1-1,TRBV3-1,TGTGCCAGCAGCAGACAGGGGGCGAGTAAGACTGAAGCTTTCTTT,CASSRQGASKTEAFF
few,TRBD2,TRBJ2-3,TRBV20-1,TGCAGTGCTATTACTAGCGGGAGGGGCACAGATACGCAGTATTTT,CSAITSGRGTDTQYF
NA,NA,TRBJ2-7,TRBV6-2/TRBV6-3,TGTGCCAGCAGTTACTCGACCCAGACAGGACCTCCCTACGAGCAGTACTTC,CASSYSTQTGPPYEQYF
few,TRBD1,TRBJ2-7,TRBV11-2,TGTGCCAGCAGCCCACAGACAGGGAAACTCGACGAGCAGTACTTC,CASSPQTGKLDEQYF
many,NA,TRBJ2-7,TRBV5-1,TGCGCCAGCAGCTTCGGGGTGAGCTCCTACGAGCAGTACTTC,CASSFGVSSYEQYF
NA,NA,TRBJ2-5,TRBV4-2,TGTGCCAGCAGCCAAGATCGAGCGTCATCGCAAGAGACCCAGTACTTC,CASSQDRASSQETQYF
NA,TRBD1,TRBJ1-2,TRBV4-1,TGCGCCAGCAGCCAAGCATTGGTTAGGAAGGGGGCGGAAGGCTACACCTTC,CASSQALVRKGAEGYTF
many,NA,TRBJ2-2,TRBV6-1,TGTGCCAGCTCGGGACCGAACACCGGGGAGCTGTTTTTT,CASSGPNTGELFF
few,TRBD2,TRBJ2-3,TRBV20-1,TGCAGTGCTAGTGCCCTCCTCACGCGGGGGAGGAGCACAGATACGCAGTATTTT,CSASALLTRGRSTDTQYF
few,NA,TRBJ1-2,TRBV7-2,TGTGCCAGCAGCGAGGACATCTATGGCTACACCTTC,CASSEDIYGYTF
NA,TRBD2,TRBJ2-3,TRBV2,TGTGCCAGCAGTGAAGCGACCGGGAGGGCGAAAGATACGCAGTATTTT,CASSEATGRAKDTQYF
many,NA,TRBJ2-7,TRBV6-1,TGTGCCAGCAGAGAACAGCGTTTGGGAGAGCAGTACTTC,CASREQRLGEQYF
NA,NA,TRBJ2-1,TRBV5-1,TGCGCCAGCAGCTTGAGACAGACCTACAATGAGCAGTTCTTC,CASSLRQTYNEQFF
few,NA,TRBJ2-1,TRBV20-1,TGCAGTGCGAATAGGGGGGATGGCAATGAGCAGTTCTTC,CSANRGDGNEQFF
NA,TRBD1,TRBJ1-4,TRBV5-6,TGTGCCAGCAGGCCACAGGGGGATGCTAATGAAAAACTGTTTTTT,CASRPQGDANEKLFF
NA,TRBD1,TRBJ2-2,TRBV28,TGTGCCAGCAGTTTCGGGGGACAGGTCCCCACCGGGGAGCTGTTTTTT,CASSFGGQVPTGELFF
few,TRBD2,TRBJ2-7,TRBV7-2,TGTGCCAGCAGCACGGGACTAGCGGGAGGGCCGGGGCAGTACTTC,CASSTGLAGGPGQYF
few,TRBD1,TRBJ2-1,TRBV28,TGTGCCAGCAGTAGCTGGGACAGGGGCCAAATATACAATGAGCAGTTCTTC,CASSSWDRGQIYNEQFF
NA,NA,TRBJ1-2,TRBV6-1,TGTGCCACCTCCCCGGTCCGTGGCTACACCTTC,CATSPVRGYTF
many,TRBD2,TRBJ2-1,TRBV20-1,TGCAGTGCTAGAGATCCGGGACTAGACAATGAGCAGTTCTTC,CSARDPGLDNEQFF
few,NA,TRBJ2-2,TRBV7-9,TGTGCCAGCAGCTCAACTTTGGCGGGGACGAACACCGGGGAGCTGTTTTTT,CASSSTLAGTNTGELFF
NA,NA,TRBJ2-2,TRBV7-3,TGTGCCAGCAGCTTAATTGGCGGCGGGGAGCTGTTTTTT,CASSLIGGGELFF
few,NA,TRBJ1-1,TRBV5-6,TGTGCCAGCAGGTACGGTCTGGACACTGAAGCTTTCTTT,CASRYGLDTEAFF
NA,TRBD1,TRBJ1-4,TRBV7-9,TGTGCCAGCAGCTATGGACAGGGGGTCGCCAATGAAAAACTGTTTTTT,CASSYGQGVANEKLFF
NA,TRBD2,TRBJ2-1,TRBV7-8,TGTGCCAGCAGCTTACTACAGCGGGGGGTAAACAATGAGCAGTTCTTC,CASSLLQRGVNNEQFF
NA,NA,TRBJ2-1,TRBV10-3,TGTGCCATCAGGGCAGGGGCAAGCGAGCAGTTCTTC,CAIRAGASEQFF
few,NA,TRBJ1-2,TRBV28,TGTGCCAGCAGCTCCGGGTTATATGGCTACACCTTC,CASSSGLYGYTF
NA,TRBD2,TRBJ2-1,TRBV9,TGTGCCAGCAGCGTAGGTGGCGGGGGGTATTACAATGAGCAGTTCTTC,CASSVGGGGYYNEQFF
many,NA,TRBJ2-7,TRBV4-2,TGTGCCAGCAGCCAAGAAAGTACAGGATACTACGAGCAGTACTTC,CASSQESTGYYEQYF
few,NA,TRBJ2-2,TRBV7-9,TGTGCCAGCAGCTTAGTCTGGACACAGAACACCGGGGAGCTGTTTTTT,CASSLVWTQNTGELFF
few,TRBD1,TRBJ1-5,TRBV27,TGTGCCAGCAGCCGGACAGGGACCAATCAGCCCCAGCATTTT,CASSRTGTNQPQHF
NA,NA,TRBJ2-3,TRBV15,TGTGCCACCAGCAGAGGTCTTTCAGATACGCAGTATTTT,CATSRGLSDTQYF
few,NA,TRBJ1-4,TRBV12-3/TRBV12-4,TGTGCCAGCAGTTCCGGGCCGAGCGAAAAACTGTTTTTT,CASSSGPSEKLFF
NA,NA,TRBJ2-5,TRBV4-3,TGCGCCAGCAGCCAAGATTCCAGAACATCCGAGACCCAGTACTTC,CASSQDSRTSETQYF
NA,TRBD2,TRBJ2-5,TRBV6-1,TGTGCCAGCAGTAGCGGGGGTTACCAAGAGACCCAGTACTTC,CASSSGGYQETQYF
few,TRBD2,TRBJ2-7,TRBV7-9,TGTGCCAGCAGCCCACGGGCGGGACTAGCAGTCTACGAGCAGTACTTC,CASSPRAGLAVYEQYF
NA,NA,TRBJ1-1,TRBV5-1,TGCGCCAGCAGCGGTACCGGGACGGTGAACACTGAAGCTTTCTTT,CASSGTGTVNTEAFF
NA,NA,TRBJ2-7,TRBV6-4,TGTGCCAGCAGTGATAGGCGAGACTACCATACCTACGAGCAGTACTTC,CASSDRRDYHTYEQYF
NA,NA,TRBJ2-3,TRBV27,TGTGCCAGCAGAGCGTCGGGAGATACGCAGTATTTT,CASRASGDTQYF
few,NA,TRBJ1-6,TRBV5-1,TGCGCCAGCAGCGGGGGACAATTTTCACCCCTCCACTTT,CASSGGQFSPLHF
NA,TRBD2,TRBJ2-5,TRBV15,TGTGCCACCAGCAGAGCAGCGGGAGAACAAGAGACCCAGTACTTC,CATSRAAGEQETQYF
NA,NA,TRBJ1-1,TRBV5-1,TGCGCCAGCAGCTTGGCGAGAGGCATGAACACTGAAGCTTTCTTT,CASSLARGMNTEAFF
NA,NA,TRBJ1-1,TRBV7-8,TGTGCCAGCAGCACTGCTGCGAGCCGCTACACTGAAGCTTTCTTT,CASSTAASRYTEAFF
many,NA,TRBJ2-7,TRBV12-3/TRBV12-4,TGTGCCAGCAGTTTACAGACAGCGAAATACGAGCAGTACTTC,CASSLQTAKYEQYF
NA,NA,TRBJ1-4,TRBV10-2,TGCGCCAGCTTTCAGGGGAGGGGCGAAAAACTGTTTTTT,CASFQGRGEKLFF
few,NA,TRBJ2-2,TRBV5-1,TGCGCCAGCAGCAGGCGGACTCTGAACACCGGGGAGCTGTTTTTT,CASSRRTLNTGELFF
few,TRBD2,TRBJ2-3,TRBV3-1,TGTGCCTTCAGTTTTTTTCCTAGCGGGAGACGGGATCGCACAGATACGCAGTATTTT,CAFSFFPSGRRDRTDTQYF
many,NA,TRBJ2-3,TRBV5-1,TGCGCCAGCAGCACGGACCCCACAGATACGCAGTATTTT,CASSTDPTDTQYF